A selection of T cell receptor beta chains follows, all from one sample in a study of control samples from healthy donors and cancer patients. Method: immunoSEQ multiplex PCR; TCRdb's copy keeps in-frame clones and lacks some. There are more than 100,000 clones in the sample; 90% occur only once, and less than 2.5% lies in the top ten. The sample taken for sequencing was blood. These receptor sequences come from a man in his late teens or twenties in good health. The CDR3 runs from the conserved cysteine through the conserved F or W. A D gene is named only where the DNA matches it firmly. Size tells how often a clone was seen (once, few, many) or the class of an expanded clone, and some rows leave it out.

CDR3nt: TGTGCCAGCAGCCCCCCGGGGGCCGGGAACACCGGGGAGCTGTTTTTT
CDR3aa: CASSPPGAGNTGELFF
v_gene: TRBV7-9
j_gene: TRBJ2-2
d_gene: -
abundance: -

CDR3nt: TGTGCCTCCTCAAATCCGGGACAGGGTGTTCCGGGAGCTTTCTTT
CDR3aa: CASSNPGQGVPGAFF
v_gene: TRBV30
j_gene: TRBJ1-1
d_gene: TRBD1
abundance: -

CDR3nt: TGTGCCAGCAGTGAAGATTCAGGGGCTTCCTACGAGCAGTACTTC
CDR3aa: CASSEDSGASYEQYF
v_gene: TRBV2
j_gene: TRBJ2-7
d_gene: -
abundance: -

CDR3nt: TGCGCCAGCAGCCAAGAATCGGACACCGGGGAGCTGTTTTTT
CDR3aa: CASSQESDTGELFF
v_gene: TRBV4-3
j_gene: TRBJ2-2
d_gene: -
abundance: -

CDR3nt: TGTGCCAGCAGCTACTACTTTGGGGCAGGGCCCTGGGATACGCAGTATTTT
CDR3aa: CASSYYFGAGPWDTQYF
v_gene: TRBV5-6
j_gene: TRBJ2-3
d_gene: -
abundance: -

CDR3nt: TGCGCCAGCAGCTTGAGTCCCACGGGCGGAGCCAAAAACATTCAGTACTTC
CDR3aa: CASSLSPTGGAKNIQYF
v_gene: TRBV5-1
j_gene: TRBJ2-4
d_gene: -
abundance: once

CDR3nt: TGTGCCTGGAGTAGTGATAGCAATCAGCCCCAGCATTTT
CDR3aa: CAWSSDSNQPQHF
v_gene: TRBV30
j_gene: TRBJ1-5
d_gene: -
abundance: -

CDR3nt: TGCGCCAGCAGCTTGGGGTCGGGGCCCGCAGATACGCAGTATTTT
CDR3aa: CASSLGSGPADTQYF
v_gene: TRBV5-1
j_gene: TRBJ2-3
d_gene: -
abundance: -

CDR3nt: TGTGCCAGCAGCCTGGGTCCCCCCACAGATACGCAGTATTTT
CDR3aa: CASSLGPPTDTQYF
v_gene: TRBV7-2
j_gene: TRBJ2-3
d_gene: -
abundance: -

CDR3nt: TGTGCCAGCAGCCAGGGGTTAGGTTCACCCCTCCACTTT
CDR3aa: CASSQGLGSPLHF
v_gene: TRBV6-5
j_gene: TRBJ1-6
d_gene: -
abundance: -

CDR3nt: TGTGCCAGCAGTCAACAGGGGACTAATGAAAAACTGTTTTTT
CDR3aa: CASSQQGTNEKLFF
v_gene: TRBV27
j_gene: TRBJ1-4
d_gene: TRBD1
abundance: -

CDR3nt: TGTGCCAGCAGTCCATTTCTCGGACGGTACGAGCAGTACTTC
CDR3aa: CASSPFLGRYEQYF
v_gene: TRBV27
j_gene: TRBJ2-7
d_gene: -
abundance: -

CDR3nt: TGTGCCAGCAGCGTTACAGGGAATAAGGCCGGGGAGCTGTTTTTT
CDR3aa: CASSVTGNKAGELFF
v_gene: TRBV11-2
j_gene: TRBJ2-2
d_gene: -
abundance: -

CDR3nt: TGTGCCAGCAGCTCCGGGACAGGGGGTGTAGGAGAGACCCAGTACTTC
CDR3aa: CASSSGTGGVGETQYF
v_gene: TRBV11-2
j_gene: TRBJ2-5
d_gene: TRBD1
abundance: -

CDR3nt: TGTGCCAGCTCTCCCGGGGGGACCTATGGCTACACCTTC
CDR3aa: CASSPGGTYGYTF
v_gene: TRBV18
j_gene: TRBJ1-2
d_gene: -
abundance: -

CDR3nt: TGTGCCAGCAGCTCGGTACTAGCGGGAGTAGTAGGTGAGCAGTTCTTC
CDR3aa: CASSSVLAGVVGEQFF
v_gene: TRBV7-6
j_gene: TRBJ2-1
d_gene: TRBD2
abundance: -

CDR3nt: TGTGCCAGCAGTTACTCAAAAACCGGGAGCATCCCTGCCAAAAACATTCAGTACTTC
CDR3aa: CASSYSKTGSIPAKNIQYF
v_gene: TRBV6-2/TRBV6-3
j_gene: TRBJ2-4
d_gene: -
abundance: -

CDR3nt: TGTGCCAGCAGCCGGACAGGGGGGAAAACTAATGAAAAACTGTTTTTT
CDR3aa: CASSRTGGKTNEKLFF
v_gene: TRBV7-9
j_gene: TRBJ1-4
d_gene: TRBD1
abundance: -

CDR3nt: TGTGCCAGCCGACCCCCTAATACAGGGGTCAATCAGCCCCAGCATTTT
CDR3aa: CASRPPNTGVNQPQHF
v_gene: TRBV28
j_gene: TRBJ1-5
d_gene: TRBD1
abundance: once

CDR3nt: TGTGCCAGCAGTTACACAAGGGGCCCCACCTACGAGCAGTACTTC
CDR3aa: CASSYTRGPTYEQYF
v_gene: TRBV6-5
j_gene: TRBJ2-7
d_gene: -
abundance: -

CDR3nt: TGCGCCAGCAGTGGCGGCAGGGAAGGGGCCTACTTC
CDR3aa: CASSGGREGAYF
v_gene: TRBV10-2
j_gene: TRBJ1-2
d_gene: -
abundance: -

CDR3nt: TGTGCCAGCACCCTAGGGGACAGTCCTAACTATGGCTACACCTTC
CDR3aa: CASTLGDSPNYGYTF
v_gene: TRBV11-3
j_gene: TRBJ1-2
d_gene: TRBD1
abundance: -

CDR3nt: TGTGCCACCAGCAGAGGGGGAATAGCGGGAGTAGGAAATGAGCAGTTCTTC
CDR3aa: CATSRGGIAGVGNEQFF
v_gene: TRBV15
j_gene: TRBJ2-1
d_gene: TRBD2
abundance: -

CDR3nt: TGTGCCAGTAGTACCCGACAGGGGACAACGGATACGCAGTATTTT
CDR3aa: CASSTRQGTTDTQYF
v_gene: TRBV19
j_gene: TRBJ2-3
d_gene: TRBD1
abundance: -

CDR3nt: TGTGCCAGCTCCGGGGGGGGCAATCAGCCCCAGCATTTT
CDR3aa: CASSGGGNQPQHF
v_gene: TRBV28
j_gene: TRBJ1-5
d_gene: -
abundance: -

CDR3nt: TGTGCCAGCTTTCCTCCCAAAGGCAGGAGCACAGATACGCAGTATTTT
CDR3aa: CASFPPKGRSTDTQYF
v_gene: TRBV28
j_gene: TRBJ2-3
d_gene: -
abundance: once

CDR3nt: TGTGCCAGCAGCCCCGGCCTTAGGGATGGCTACACCTTC
CDR3aa: CASSPGLRDGYTF
v_gene: TRBV28
j_gene: TRBJ1-2
d_gene: -
abundance: -

CDR3nt: TGTGCCAGCAGTTTAGACCTTAACTATGGCTACACCTTC
CDR3aa: CASSLDLNYGYTF
v_gene: TRBV28
j_gene: TRBJ1-2
d_gene: -
abundance: few

CDR3nt: TGTGCCAGCAGCCCGCCTCGGGGGGGGTGGGAGCAGTTCTTC
CDR3aa: CASSPPRGGWEQFF
v_gene: TRBV6-5
j_gene: TRBJ2-1
d_gene: TRBD2
abundance: -

CDR3nt: TGTGCCAGCAGCGTAGGGAATTCAGATACGCAGTATTTT
CDR3aa: CASSVGNSDTQYF
v_gene: TRBV9
j_gene: TRBJ2-3
d_gene: -
abundance: -

CDR3nt: TGTGCCACCAGTGATTTTCGCGTGGGAGGGCTTTACAATGAGCAGTTCTTC
CDR3aa: CATSDFRVGGLYNEQFF
v_gene: TRBV24-1
j_gene: TRBJ2-1
d_gene: TRBD2
abundance: -

CDR3nt: TGCAGCGTTGAGGGACAGGGGGCTAGTTACGAGCAGTACTTC
CDR3aa: CSVEGQGASYEQYF
v_gene: TRBV29-1
j_gene: TRBJ2-7
d_gene: TRBD1
abundance: -

CDR3nt: TGCGCCAGCAGCTTGGGTAGCGGGGGCGCTTCTAGCACAGATACGCAGTATTTT
CDR3aa: CASSLGSGGASSTDTQYF
v_gene: TRBV5-1
j_gene: TRBJ2-3
d_gene: TRBD2
abundance: -

CDR3nt: TGCGCCAGCAGCTTGGCGGGTATCACCAATCAGCCCCAGCATTTT
CDR3aa: CASSLAGITNQPQHF
v_gene: TRBV5-1
j_gene: TRBJ1-5
d_gene: -
abundance: -

CDR3nt: TGCGCCAGCAGCCAAGAAGCAGGCCTTCCGGCTTTCTTT
CDR3aa: CASSQEAGLPAFF
v_gene: TRBV4-1
j_gene: TRBJ1-1
d_gene: -
abundance: -

CDR3nt: TGTGCCACCAGCAGAGTAACAGGGTATGGCTACACCTTC
CDR3aa: CATSRVTGYGYTF
v_gene: TRBV15
j_gene: TRBJ1-2
d_gene: -
abundance: -

CDR3nt: TGTGCCAGCAGTTACCCTGGGACAACGTCCCTAGCAAATGAGCAGTTCTTC
CDR3aa: CASSYPGTTSLANEQFF
v_gene: TRBV6-2/TRBV6-3
j_gene: TRBJ2-1
d_gene: -
abundance: once

CDR3nt: TGCGCCAGCAGCGGAACAGGTGCTAGGGATGAAAAACTGTTTTTT
CDR3aa: CASSGTGARDEKLFF
v_gene: TRBV5-1
j_gene: TRBJ1-4
d_gene: -
abundance: -

CDR3nt: TGTGCCAGCACCACGCGACCGGGACAGGGCAATCAGCCCCAGCATTTT
CDR3aa: CASTTRPGQGNQPQHF
v_gene: TRBV27
j_gene: TRBJ1-5
d_gene: TRBD1
abundance: few

CDR3nt: TGTGCCAGCAGCTTGGAGGCTAGCGGGCCACGTCCGGATACGCAGTATTTT
CDR3aa: CASSLEASGPRPDTQYF
v_gene: TRBV5-8
j_gene: TRBJ2-3
d_gene: TRBD2
abundance: -

CDR3nt: TGTGCCAGCAGCCGACCGGGACAGGGGGTCTACGAGCAGTACTTC
CDR3aa: CASSRPGQGVYEQYF
v_gene: TRBV3-1/TRBV3-2
j_gene: TRBJ2-7
d_gene: TRBD1
abundance: once

CDR3nt: TGTGCCAGCTCACCAGTACAAGCACACTACAATGAGCAGTTCTTC
CDR3aa: CASSPVQAHYNEQFF
v_gene: TRBV18
j_gene: TRBJ2-1
d_gene: -
abundance: -

CDR3nt: TGTGCCAGCAGTGGGGATGAGCAGTTCTTC
CDR3aa: CASSGDEQFF
v_gene: TRBV2
j_gene: TRBJ2-1
d_gene: -
abundance: -

CDR3nt: TGCCTGGGGGTACTCCCGAACACTGAAGCTTTCTTT
CDR3aa: CLGVLPNTEAFF
v_gene: TRBV29-1
j_gene: TRBJ1-1
d_gene: -
abundance: -

CDR3nt: TGTGCCAGCAGCCCGCGGACAGGGGAAAACATTCAGTACTTC
CDR3aa: CASSPRTGENIQYF
v_gene: TRBV3-1/TRBV3-2
j_gene: TRBJ2-4
d_gene: TRBD1
abundance: -

CDR3nt: TGTGCCAGCAGCGTGACAGGCAACGGATGGGAGCAGTACTTC
CDR3aa: CASSVTGNGWEQYF
v_gene: TRBV9
j_gene: TRBJ2-7
d_gene: -
abundance: -

CDR3nt: TGTGCCAGCAGTTTCCTGACTCGATTAAATGAGCAGTTCTTC
CDR3aa: CASSFLTRLNEQFF
v_gene: TRBV27
j_gene: TRBJ2-1
d_gene: -
abundance: -

CDR3nt: TGTGCCAGCAGTTACTATACAGGGACCTACAATGAGCAGTTCTTC
CDR3aa: CASSYYTGTYNEQFF
v_gene: TRBV6-2/TRBV6-3
j_gene: TRBJ2-1
d_gene: -
abundance: -

CDR3nt: TGTGCCAGCTCCTCAACTGGGACAGGGAACAATGAGCAGTTCTTC
CDR3aa: CASSSTGTGNNEQFF
v_gene: TRBV7-3
j_gene: TRBJ2-1
d_gene: TRBD1
abundance: -

CDR3nt: TGTGCCAGCAGGACAGGGGTTGGCTACACCTTC
CDR3aa: CASRTGVGYTF
v_gene: TRBV28
j_gene: TRBJ1-2
d_gene: TRBD1
abundance: -

CDR3nt: TGTGCCAGCGACCTATACGTCTCTGGAAACACCATATATTTT
CDR3aa: CASDLYVSGNTIYF
v_gene: TRBV2
j_gene: TRBJ1-3
d_gene: -
abundance: once